These T cell receptor beta chains were read from a single sample in a study of control samples from healthy donors and cancer patients. The data were produced by immunoSEQ multiplex PCR, yet TCRdb's version contains in-frame clones alone and is incomplete. The profile shows about 150,000 clones, around 95% of them singletons. The sequenced material came from blood. The receptor set was obtained from a man between 35 and 55 years old in good health. Each CDR3 is given with its conserved first and last residue. The order of the fields is D gene, J gene, clone size, V gene, CDR3 DNA, CDR3 protein. A D gene is named only where the DNA matches it firmly. Part of the rows lack a size; the others show once, few, many or a class for expanded clones.

>.|TRBJ1-4|few|TRBV27
TGTGCCAGCAGTTGGGGAGGTAATGAAAAACTGTTTTTT
CASSWGGNEKLFF
>TRBD1|TRBJ1-2|.|TRBV12-3/TRBV12-4
TGTGCCAGCAGTTTTACAGGGGGAAGCGGCTACACCTTC
CASSFTGGSGYTF
>.|TRBJ1-4|.|TRBV15
TGTGCCACCAGCAGAGTTTTAGGGGAAAAACTGTTTTTT
CATSRVLGEKLFF
>.|TRBJ1-4|.|TRBV23-1
TGCGCCAGCAGTCAATCGTTCTCGACAGGTACTAATGAAAAACTGTTTTTT
CASSQSFSTGTNEKLFF
>.|TRBJ1-2|.|TRBV12-3/TRBV12-4
TGTGCCAGCACTAGGACCAGAAGAGATGGCTACACCTTC
CASTRTRRDGYTF
>.|TRBJ2-3|.|TRBV7-9
TGTGCCAGCAGCCCCGGGACTGGGATCACAGATACGCAGTATTTT
CASSPGTGITDTQYF
>TRBD2|TRBJ2-7|once|TRBV27
TGTGCCAGCAGTCCCCTAGGCGGGGGGCGTAACGAGCAGTACTTC
CASSPLGGGRNEQYF
>.|TRBJ2-1|.|TRBV7-3
TGTGCCAGCAGCTTACAGGGGAGGGTAGGCCATGAGCAGTTCTTC
CASSLQGRVGHEQFF
>TRBD2|TRBJ2-7|.|TRBV6-5
TGTGCCAGCAGTTACCGGGGGGACTCCTACGAGCAGTACTTC
CASSYRGDSYEQYF
>.|TRBJ1-4|.|TRBV6-1
TGTGCCAGCAGTGAACTCCCAACTAATGAAAAACTGTTTTTT
CASSELPTNEKLFF
>TRBD1|TRBJ1-4|.|TRBV25-1
TGTGCCAGCAGTGAGGCGGACAGGGGGGTCGAAAAACTGTTTTTT
CASSEADRGVEKLFF
>.|TRBJ2-2|.|TRBV27
TGTGCCAGCAGTTTCGCCTTTCAGCGGGAGCTGTTTTTT
CASSFAFQRELFF
>.|TRBJ2-3|.|TRBV7-4
TGTGCCAGCAGCCCGAGGACCACACAGGTACGGGATACGCAGTATTTT
CASSPRTTQVRDTQYF
>.|TRBJ1-1|.|TRBV18
TGTGCCAGCTCACCATCGGGCGGCCTCAGTCCTTCGAACACTGAAGCTTTCTTT
CASSPSGGLSPSNTEAFF
>.|TRBJ1-6|.|TRBV12-3/TRBV12-4
TGTGCCAGCAGTTTCCAGGATTCACCCCTCCACTTT
CASSFQDSPLHF
>.|TRBJ1-3|.|TRBV5-4
TGTGCCAGCAGCTTGGGGGGGGCGAAAGGAAACACCATATATTTT
CASSLGGAKGNTIYF
>.|TRBJ2-2|.|TRBV11-3
TGTGCCAGCAGCCCGACGACAGCGAGCACCGGGGAGCTGTTTTTT
CASSPTTASTGELFF
>.|TRBJ1-1|once|TRBV6-5
TGTGCCAGCAGTTACTCCCCCGGAGCTGAAGCTTTCTTT
CASSYSPGAEAFF
>.|TRBJ1-1|.|TRBV6-5
TGTGCCAGCAACCGTCCTGGGGCTGAAGCTTTCTTT
CASNRPGAEAFF
>.|TRBJ1-2|.|TRBV4-1
TGCGCCAGCAGCGAAAGGGGGAACTATGGCTACACCTTC
CASSERGNYGYTF
>.|TRBJ1-5|once|TRBV27
TGTGCCAGCAGTTTTTGGGGAAGCAATCAGCCCCAGCATTTT
CASSFWGSNQPQHF
>TRBD1|TRBJ1-1|.|TRBV5-1
TGCGCCAGCAGCTTGGATGCCAGGGGGGGACTCGTGGCTTTCTTT
CASSLDARGGLVAFF
>TRBD2|TRBJ2-1|once|TRBV6-4
TGTGCCAGCAGCACCGAGCGGGGCGCCTACAATGAGCAGTTCTTC
CASSTERGAYNEQFF
>TRBD2|TRBJ2-7|.|TRBV7-2
TGTGCCAGCAGCTTAGAGCGGGGGACCTTCGCCGAGCAGTACTTC
CASSLERGTFAEQYF
>.|TRBJ1-1|.|TRBV29-1
TGCAGCGTAGCCCTCGGCTCTGAAGCTTTCTTT
CSVALGSEAFF
>TRBD1|TRBJ1-4|.|TRBV5-4
TGTGCCAGCAGTAAAGGGGGCAAAAATGAAAAACTGTTTTTT
CASSKGGKNEKLFF
>.|TRBJ1-2|few|TRBV5-1
TGCGCCAGCAGTCTTTTGGCCGGGGAGGATGGCTACACCTTC
CASSLLAGEDGYTF
>.|TRBJ1-1|.|TRBV5-1
TGCGCCAGCAGCTTGGGAAGGGGCACTGAAGCTTTCTTT
CASSLGRGTEAFF
>.|TRBJ1-4|.|TRBV5-8
TGTGCCAGCACCCAAACGGAAAAACTGTTTTTT
CASTQTEKLFF
>.|TRBJ1-1|.|TRBV6-5
TGTGCCAGCAGTTACTCCGGCAGCCCGAACACTGAAGCTTTCTTT
CASSYSGSPNTEAFF
>TRBD2|TRBJ2-7|.|TRBV6-1
TGTGCCAGCATTGACCCCCGGGCTAGCGGGGGGGCATTTCCCTCCTACGAGCAGTACTTC
CASIDPRASGGAFPSYEQYF